One TCR beta chain is described in this entry. Specified treatment: randomized to nivolumab then ipilimumab (arm A) or the reverse (arm B). This entry comes from a study of sequential checkpoint blockade in melanoma. Only in-frame clones appear in the TCRdb table, and some are missing; sequencing was by immunoSEQ multiplex PCR. Of approximately 29,000 clones in the sample, over 80% were seen once. Germline V lookup: CDR1 SEHNR, CDR2 FQNEAQ (reference sequence). The CDR3 has 14 amino acids. V lost 5 bases and J lost 6; bases outside the gene matches: 5. The receptor was derived from a human donor with melanoma. Sequences were derived from CD8+ T cells sorted from blood (inferred from file names), sampled from a patient given nivolumab and ipilimumab in sequence. V gene TRBV7-9 combines with J gene TRBJ1-4, with 8 bases fitting TRBD1. CDR3 DNA sequence: TGTGCCAGCAGCCCGGACAGGGCTGATGAAAAACTGTTTTTT. Its translation: CASSPDRADEKLFF.